The text below deals with one T cell receptor (beta chain). This entry belongs to a study of blood T cell repertoires in COVID-19. The protocol was immunoSEQ multiplex PCR, while the TCRdb copy is restricted to in-frame clones and leaves out a portion. The table includes around 420,000 clones, roughly 88% detected once. This TCR derives from a woman in her 40s with acute COVID-19. Specimen: PBMCs or T cells enriched from blood (not recorded which).

The CDR3 reads CANSGTGIYEQYF. CDR3 sequence (DNA): TGTGCCAACTCGGGGACAGGGATCTACGAGCAGTACTTC. The chain employs TRBV2 and TRBJ2-7, with 9 bases identical to TRBD1. Trimming removed 10 bases from V and 3 bases from J; junction bases left unmatched: 7. This CDR3 spans 13 amino acids. The V gene's germline CDR1 is SNHLY and CDR2 FYNNEI.